The present entry profiles one T cell receptor (beta chain) with its context. This clone's antigen is unknown. Base qualities were left out, and no much larger clone turns up one base away. This CDR3 is also generated by other DNA sequences in the sample. The entry originates in a study of control samples from healthy donors and cancer patients (dated by TCRdb to between 2020 and 2021). Including the terminal cysteine and phenylalanine, the CDR3 comprises 13 residues. Left in the record is the CDR3 DNA by itself, 39 bases read in frame from the first base. According to the germline V gene, CDR1 reads SGHTS and CDR2 reads YDEGEE. Between the V and J ends, shortened by 2 bases and 5 bases respectively, the junction contains 8 bases. Libraries were constructed by the immunoSEQ multiplex PCR assay. Imported from immuneACCESS, the table was reduced by TCRdb to in-frame sequences with V and J called. These copies leave out some clones; in studies compared against another copy, an unresolved V gene accounts for under half, and the cause of the remainder is not known. For this sample there are about 130,000 clones; around nine tenths appear just once. The top ten clonotypes cover roughly 3.2% of the sample.

This receptor was identified in a man aged 50-59 years in good health. Sequenced material: blood. This sequence uses TRBV5-8 and TRBJ1-3; the D gene identity is not certain. The CDR3 loop reads CASSFNARNTIYF. The nucleotide sequence is given as TGTGCCAGCAGCTTTAACGCCCGAAACACCATATATTTT.